The 9 T cell receptor beta chains below were found in one sample sequenced in a study of shared clonotypes between healthy human individuals. CD45RO-negative CD8 cells positively selected for CCR7 made up the naive population, which excluded terminally differentiated effector memory CD45RA+ cells. TCRdb's table, derived via immunoSEQ multiplex PCR, lists solely in-frame clones and lacks some. There are about 2.1 million clones in the sample; around 95% occur only once, and about 1.7% lies in the top ten. Sequencing was done on a sample of naive CD8+ T cells from PBMCs. The receptors here all came from a man aged 18 to 35 in good health. Some clones in this sample may be carry-over from other donors' samples.

The rearrangement links TRBV2 to TRBJ2-2, with D possibly being TRBD1 (5 bases). The V and J ends lost 2 bases and 0 bases respectively, with 16 bases between them. Looked up from germline, CDR1 is SNHLY and CDR2 is FYNNEI. The CDR3 loop spans 18 amino acids. The CDR3 DNA is TGTGCCAGCAGTGAAAAACCCGCAGGGCCGACGAACACCGGGGAGCTGTTTTTT. Translating gives CASSEKPAGPTNTGELFF.

The chain is built from TRBV12-5 and TRBJ2-1, with TRBD2 matching 7 bases. The V segment lost 1 base and the J segment 0 bases; nucleotides outside the gene matches: 15. CDR3 length: 20 amino acids. Germline CDR1 and CDR2: LGHNT and FRNRAP. This CDR3 is CASGLEVLGGISSSYNEQFF. In nucleotides, the CDR3 is TGTGCTAGTGGTTTGGAGGTTTTGGGGGGGATTTCCTCCTCCTACAATGAGCAGTTCTTC.

The V and J genes are TRBV4-1 and TRBJ2-7; D gene ambiguous. V was pared by 0 bases and J by 0 bases, with 12 bases between. The CDR3 runs 16 residues. CDR1 is MGHRA, CDR2 YSYEKL, per germline. CDR3 sequence (DNA): TGCGCCAGCAGCCAAGATCCGGGTGCCCCCTCCTACGAGCAGTACTTC. Translation gives CASSQDPGAPSYEQYF.

The genes are TRBV13 and TRBJ2-2; D ambiguous. The CDR3 loop spans 18 amino acids. CDR1 and CDR2 (germline): PRHDT, FYEKMQ (reference sequence). V was pared by 0 bases and J by 3 bases, with 17 bases between. The CDR3 DNA reads TGTGCCAGCAGCTTAGGCCGTCGACACGCTACGGACACCGGGGAGCTGTTTTTT. Amino acids: CASSLGRRHATDTGELFF.

This chain joins TRBV18 and TRBJ2-7; perhaps TRBD2 as D (5 bases). CDR1 is KGHSH and CDR2 is LQKENI in the germline V gene. With 3 bases removed from V and 5 bases from J, the gap between germline ends came to 14 bases. The CDR3 runs to 14 residues. CDR3 nucleotide sequence: TGTGCCAGCTCACCCTCGGGGTTCCACCACGAGCAGTACTTC. Encoded protein: CASSPSGFHHEQYF.

J is TRBJ1-3 and V is TRBV5-5, with TRBD1 as a possible D gene (5 bases). The CDR3 length is 16 residues. The V and J ends lost 0 bases and 0 bases respectively, with 10 bases between them. CDR1 SGHKS and CDR2 YYEKEE come from the germline V gene (reference sequence). The DNA of the CDR3 is TGTGCCAGCAGCTTGGGACAGCGAATCTCTGGAAACACCATATATTTT. This sequence encodes CASSLGQRISGNTIYF.

This chain connects TRBV2 to TRBJ2-7, with D possibly being TRBD1 (5 bases). Deletions cut 3 bases from V and 2 bases from J, with 11 bases between. This CDR3 spans 14 amino acids. CDR1 is SNHLY and CDR2 is FYNNEI in the germline V gene. CDR3 sequence reads: CASSDRERAYEQYF. CDR3 nucleotide sequence: TGTGCCAGCAGTGACAGGGAACGGGCCTACGAGCAGTACTTC. The full variable domain, completed using reference TRBV2 and TRBJ2-7, is EPEVTQTPSHQVTQMGQEVILRCVPISNHLYFYWYRQILGQKVEFLVSFYNNEISEKSEIFDDQFSVERPDGSNFTLKIRSTKLEDSAMYFCASSDRERAYEQYFGPGTRLTVT.

Here the CDR3 reads CASTQGSTGELFF. Written as DNA, the CDR3 is TGTGCCAGCACCCAGGGGAGCACCGGGGAGCTGTTTTTT. The V gene is TRBV9, the J gene TRBJ2-2; tentative D call: TRBD1 (6 bases). The germline V gene encodes CDR1 SGDLS and CDR2 YYNGEE. This CDR3 contains 13 residues. The V end was cut by 6 bases, the J end by 4 bases, with 10 bases between.

The rearrangement uses TRBV18 and TRBJ2-1; 9 bases are shared with TRBD1. This CDR3 is 13 amino acids long. Germline assignment: CDR1 KGHSH and CDR2 LQKENI. V trimming: 4 bases; J trimming: 5 bases; junction bases outside the gene matches: 0. The CDR3 coding sequence is TGTGCCAGCTCACGGGACAGGGACAATGAGCAGTTCTTC. Translating gives CASSRDRDNEQFF.